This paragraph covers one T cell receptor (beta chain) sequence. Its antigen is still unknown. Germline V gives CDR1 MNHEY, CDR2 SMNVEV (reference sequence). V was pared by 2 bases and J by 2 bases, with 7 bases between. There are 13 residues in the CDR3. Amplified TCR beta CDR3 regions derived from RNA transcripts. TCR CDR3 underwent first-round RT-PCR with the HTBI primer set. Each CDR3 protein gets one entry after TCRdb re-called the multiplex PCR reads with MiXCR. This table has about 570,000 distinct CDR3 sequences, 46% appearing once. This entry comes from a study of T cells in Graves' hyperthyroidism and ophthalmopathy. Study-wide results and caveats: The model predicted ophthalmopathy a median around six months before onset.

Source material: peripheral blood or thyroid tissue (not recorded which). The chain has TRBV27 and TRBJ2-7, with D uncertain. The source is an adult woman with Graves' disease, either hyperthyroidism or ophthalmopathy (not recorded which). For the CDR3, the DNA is TGTGCCAGCAGTTTAGGGTGGACCTACGAGCAGTACTTC. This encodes CASSLGWTYEQYF.